This entry features one TCR beta chain sequence. These data are taken from a study of blood T cell repertoires in COVID-19. Study-level information: Material from acute and convalescent COVID-19 was sourced from the United States, Italy and Spain.

Method: immunoSEQ multiplex PCR; TCRdb's copy keeps in-frame clones and lacks some. The sample yields 20,000 to 30,000 clones, about nine tenths seen once. This CDR3 has 17 residues. V trimming: 4 bases; J trimming: 0 bases; junction bases outside the gene matches: 7. Germline loops: CDR1 LGHDT, CDR2 YNNKEL (reference sequence). The sequencing input was peripheral blood. This receptor was obtained from a man between 50 and 59 years old with active COVID-19. The gene calls are TRBV3-1 (or the pseudogene TRBV3-2) and TRBJ2-3; 10 positions agree with TRBD2. The CDR3 sequence is CASSPNLAGASTDTQYF. CDR3 bases: TGTGCCAGCAGCCCTAATCTAGCGGGAGCTAGCACAGATACGCAGTATTTT.